The T cell receptor beta chain under discussion was sequenced for a study of blood T cell repertoires in COVID-19 (dated by TCRdb to the early 2020s). Background for the entire study: Samples from collaborators originated in the United States, Italy and Spain and spanned both the acute and convalescent phases of COVID-19. The samples were drawn from two sources: the first 160 participants of the ongoing ImmuneRACE study, and 950 to 1,500 subjects contributed by 6 global collaborators. Where available, HLA class I and class II types were taken from metadata supplied by the sample provider and were not determined by assay-based typing. Subjects who had been exposed to COVID-19, were actively infected with it, or had recovered from it provided the deeply sampled blood TCRbeta repertoires that made up the dataset. The sample metadata nearly always contained a de-identified subject ID, COVID-19 status, age in years and sex. The repertoires were released in a freely available public database intended as a resource for research on the immune response to SARS-CoV-2. The prospective study material was composed of cDNA or gDNA derived from T cells, B-cell-depleted T cells, or PBMCs.

Each collaborating institution followed its own protocols to collect whole blood in K2EDTA tubes. For TCRbeta analysis, collaborator samples were shipped as frozen whole blood, as isolated PBMCs, or as DNA extracted from either sample type. Of note for this clone: Its antigen has not been determined. Per-base quality was not reported, and no clone a single base away is much larger than it.

The CDR3 has 15 amino acids, counting the end cysteine and phenylalanine. Kept here is only the CDR3 DNA, which spans 45 bases and is read in frame from base 1. V lost 6 bases and J lost 2 bases, and the count of bases not matched to a germline gene is 7. CDR1 and CDR2 are drawn from the germline V gene: SNHLY, FYNNEI. The immunoSEQ Assay, a bias-controlled multiplex PCR, was used to amplify TCRbeta CDR3 regions from genomic DNA. As for the original processing: The number of nucleated cells in each sample was estimated by amplification of reference gene primers within the assay. To quantify the absolute abundance of each unique TCRbeta CDR3 rearrangement, sequence reads were collapsed and filtered. For each sample, productive Simpson clonality was calculated as the square root of Simpson's diversity index across productive rearrangements. Imported from immuneACCESS, the table was reduced by TCRdb to in-frame sequences with V and J called. These copies leave out some clones; in studies compared against another copy, an unresolved V gene accounts for under half, and the cause of the remainder is not known. V and J calls and clone size come straight from that table; D and trimming were deduced from the DNA. In this sample the table shows under 300,000 clones, around 83% of which occur a single time. In total, the top ten clones hold approximately 13% of the sample.

Findings and caveats that apply to the study as a whole: Clinical and demographic metadata were provided uncurated, with the amount varying by source and participant.

What was sequenced was peripheral blood. The sequence derives from a woman in her fifties or sixties with active or convalescent COVID-19. This chain joins TRBV2 to TRBJ1-5; 7 bases in between match TRBD1. The nucleotides read TGTGCCAGCAGCGGTGAAGGGGGCGGCAATCAGCCCCAGCATTTT. The encoded protein is CASSGEGGGNQPQHF.